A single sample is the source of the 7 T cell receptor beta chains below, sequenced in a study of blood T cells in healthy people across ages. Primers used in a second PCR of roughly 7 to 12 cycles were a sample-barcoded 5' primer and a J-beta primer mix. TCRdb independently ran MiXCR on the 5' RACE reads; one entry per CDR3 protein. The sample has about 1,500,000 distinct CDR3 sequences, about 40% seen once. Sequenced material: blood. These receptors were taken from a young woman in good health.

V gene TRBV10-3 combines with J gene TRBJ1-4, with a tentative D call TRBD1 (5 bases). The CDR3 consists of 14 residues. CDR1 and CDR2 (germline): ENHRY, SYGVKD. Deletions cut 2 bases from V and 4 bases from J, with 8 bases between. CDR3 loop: CAISEGTHNEKLFF. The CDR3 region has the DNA TGTGCCATCAGTGAGGGGACTCATAATGAAAAACTGTTTTTT.

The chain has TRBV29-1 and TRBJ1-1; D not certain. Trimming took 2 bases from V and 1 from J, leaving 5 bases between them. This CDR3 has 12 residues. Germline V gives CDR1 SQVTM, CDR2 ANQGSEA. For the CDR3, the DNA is TGCAGCGTTGAACGGCAGAACACTGAAGCTTTCTTT. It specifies CSVERQNTEAFF.

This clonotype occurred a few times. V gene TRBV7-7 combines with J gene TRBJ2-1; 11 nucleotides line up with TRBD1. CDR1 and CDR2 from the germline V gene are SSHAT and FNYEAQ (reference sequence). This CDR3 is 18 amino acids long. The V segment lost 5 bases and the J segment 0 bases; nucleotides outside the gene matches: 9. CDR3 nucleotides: TGTGCCAGCAGCCCAGTCCCGGGACAGGGGGGCTCCTACAATGAGCAGTTCTTC. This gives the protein CASSPVPGQGGSYNEQFF.

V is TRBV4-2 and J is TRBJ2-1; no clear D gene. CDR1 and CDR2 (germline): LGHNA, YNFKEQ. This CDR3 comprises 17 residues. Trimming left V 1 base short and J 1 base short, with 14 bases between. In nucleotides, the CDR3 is TGTGCCAGCAGCCAAGTACCCGGGCCAGGTTCCTACAATGAGCAGTTCTTC. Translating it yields CASSQVPGPGSYNEQFF.

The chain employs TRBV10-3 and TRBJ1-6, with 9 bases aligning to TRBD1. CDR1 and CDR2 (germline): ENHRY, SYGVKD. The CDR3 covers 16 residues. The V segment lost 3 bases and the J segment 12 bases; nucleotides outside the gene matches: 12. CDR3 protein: CAISDLGQGSMQPLHF. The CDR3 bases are TGTGCCATCAGTGATCTGGGACAGGGATCAATGCAACCCCTCCACTTT.

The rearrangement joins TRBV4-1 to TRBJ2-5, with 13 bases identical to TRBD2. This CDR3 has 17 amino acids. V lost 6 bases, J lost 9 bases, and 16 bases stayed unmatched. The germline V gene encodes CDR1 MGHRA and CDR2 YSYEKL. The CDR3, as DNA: TGCGCCAGCAGTCCTCCGGGACTAGCGGGAAGCTTGGAGGCCCAGTACTTC. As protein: CASSPPGLAGSLEAQYF.

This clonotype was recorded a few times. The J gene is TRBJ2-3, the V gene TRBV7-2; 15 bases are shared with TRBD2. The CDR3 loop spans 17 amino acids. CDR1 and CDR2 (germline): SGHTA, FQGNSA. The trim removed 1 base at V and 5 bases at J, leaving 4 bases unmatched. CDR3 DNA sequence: TGTGCCAGCAGCTTAGAATTGGGACTAGCGGGGGGAGATACGCAGTATTTT. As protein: CASSLELGLAGGDTQYF. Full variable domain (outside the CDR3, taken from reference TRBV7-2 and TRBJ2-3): GAGVSQSPSNKVTEKGKDVELRCDPISGHTALYWYRQSLGQGLEFLIYFQGNSAPDKSGLPSDRFSAERTGGSVSTLTIQRTQQEDSAVYLCASSLELGLAGGDTQYFGPGTRLTVL.